The rows below give T cell receptor beta chains drawn from one sample of a study of blood T cell repertoires in COVID-19. Measured with immunoSEQ multiplex PCR; TCRdb has only the in-frame clones, and not every one. The sample includes about 260,000 clones, about 90% seen only once; the top ten take around 1.5%. Input material: peripheral blood. The receptor set was obtained from a woman aged 40 to 50 who had recovered from COVID-19. The CDR3 runs from the conserved cysteine through the conserved F or W. Each record gives: D gene, V gene, clone size, J gene, CDR3 DNA, CDR3 protein. D genes are given only for firm matches. Size is omitted from some rows. Given values are once, few, many or a class for expanded clones.

d_call: NA; v_call: TRBV30; clone_size: NA; j_call: TRBJ2-1; cdr3_nt: TGTGCCTGCTCCCCGGACTTGAACTACAATGAGCAGTTCTTC; cdr3_aa: CACSPDLNYNEQFF
d_call: NA; v_call: TRBV2; clone_size: NA; j_call: TRBJ1-3; cdr3_nt: TGTGCCAGCAGTGCCCTGAGTGGAAACACCATATATTTT; cdr3_aa: CASSALSGNTIYF
d_call: TRBD1; v_call: TRBV2; clone_size: many; j_call: TRBJ1-3; cdr3_nt: TGTGCCAGCAGTCCCTTGGGACAGGGATATTTT; cdr3_aa: CASSPLGQGYF
d_call: NA; v_call: TRBV5-8; clone_size: NA; j_call: TRBJ2-7; cdr3_nt: TGTGCCAGCAGCTTGGAACAGGGAAGAAAGCAGTACTTC; cdr3_aa: CASSLEQGRKQYF
d_call: TRBD2; v_call: TRBV7-9; clone_size: few; j_call: TRBJ2-1; cdr3_nt: TGTGCCAGCAGCTTCCTAGCGGGGTACAATGAGCAGTTCTTC; cdr3_aa: CASSFLAGYNEQFF
d_call: NA; v_call: TRBV7-3; clone_size: NA; j_call: TRBJ1-6; cdr3_nt: TGTGCCAGCAGCTTAAGGGCAGAGAATCCCTATAATTCACCCCTCCACTTT; cdr3_aa: CASSLRAENPYNSPLHF
d_call: NA; v_call: TRBV5-4; clone_size: once; j_call: TRBJ1-6; cdr3_nt: TGTGCCAGCAGCTTTTCGGGGGATTCACCCCTCCACTTT; cdr3_aa: CASSFSGDSPLHF
d_call: NA; v_call: TRBV11-3; clone_size: NA; j_call: TRBJ1-3; cdr3_nt: TGTGCCAGCAGCATTGGAGGGGACGGAAACACCATATATTTT; cdr3_aa: CASSIGGDGNTIYF
d_call: NA; v_call: TRBV7-2; clone_size: NA; j_call: TRBJ2-4; cdr3_nt: TGTGCCAGCAGCCCTAGTGGGGGCGCGGCCAAAAACATTCAGTACTTC; cdr3_aa: CASSPSGGAAKNIQYF
d_call: TRBD1; v_call: TRBV27; clone_size: NA; j_call: TRBJ1-2; cdr3_nt: TGTGCCAGCAGTCCCGGACAGGGTTTGGCTGACTATGGCTACACCTTC; cdr3_aa: CASSPGQGLADYGYTF
d_call: TRBD1; v_call: TRBV6-5; clone_size: NA; j_call: TRBJ1-5; cdr3_nt: TGTGCCAGCACCCTGACAGGGGGCGCCCCACGGCCCCAGCATTTT; cdr3_aa: CASTLTGGAPRPQHF
d_call: TRBD2; v_call: TRBV7-9; clone_size: NA; j_call: TRBJ2-2; cdr3_nt: TGTGCCAGCAGCTCACGGGAGGGGACCGGGGAGCTGTTTTTT; cdr3_aa: CASSSREGTGELFF
d_call: NA; v_call: TRBV12-5; clone_size: NA; j_call: TRBJ2-1; cdr3_nt: TGTGCTAGTGGTTTAGGGGGGGGCGATGAGCAGTTCTTC; cdr3_aa: CASGLGGGDEQFF
d_call: TRBD1; v_call: TRBV29-1; clone_size: NA; j_call: TRBJ1-1; cdr3_nt: TGCAGCGTAAGACAGGGGCCGAACACTGAAGCTTTCTTT; cdr3_aa: CSVRQGPNTEAFF
d_call: NA; v_call: TRBV2; clone_size: once; j_call: TRBJ2-5; cdr3_nt: TGTGCCAGCTACGGGAGAGAGACCCAGTACTTC; cdr3_aa: CASYGRETQYF
d_call: NA; v_call: TRBV19; clone_size: NA; j_call: TRBJ2-5; cdr3_nt: TGTGCCAGTAGTATCTGGCAGAGGGAGACCCAGTACTTC; cdr3_aa: CASSIWQRETQYF
d_call: NA; v_call: TRBV6-2/TRBV6-3; clone_size: NA; j_call: TRBJ2-3; cdr3_nt: TGTGCCAGCAGCCCGGGACTCCGATCCGATACGCAGTATTTT; cdr3_aa: CASSPGLRSDTQYF
d_call: NA; v_call: TRBV3-1/TRBV3-2; clone_size: NA; j_call: TRBJ2-1; cdr3_nt: TGTGCCAGCAGCCAAGGAGCGAGCTACAATGAGCAGTTCTTC; cdr3_aa: CASSQGASYNEQFF
d_call: TRBD1; v_call: TRBV7-3; clone_size: once; j_call: TRBJ1-1; cdr3_nt: TGTGCCAGCAGCTTAACAGGGGGCGCAGAGAACACTGAAGCTTTCTTT; cdr3_aa: CASSLTGGAENTEAFF
d_call: NA; v_call: TRBV2; clone_size: NA; j_call: TRBJ2-7; cdr3_nt: TGTGCCAGCAGAGAGTACTACGAGCAGTACTTC; cdr3_aa: CASREYYEQYF
d_call: TRBD2; v_call: TRBV7-2; clone_size: NA; j_call: TRBJ2-3; cdr3_nt: TGTGCCAGCAGCACGACTAGCACGACGCAGTATTTT; cdr3_aa: CASSTTSTTQYF
d_call: TRBD2; v_call: TRBV5-1; clone_size: NA; j_call: TRBJ2-7; cdr3_nt: TGCGCCAGCAGCTTGGCTAGCGGGGGGGTTTTCTACGAGCAGTACTTC; cdr3_aa: CASSLASGGVFYEQYF
d_call: NA; v_call: TRBV6-2/TRBV6-3; clone_size: NA; j_call: TRBJ1-4; cdr3_nt: TGTGCCAGCAGTTACTCGCGTGAAAAACTGTTTTTT; cdr3_aa: CASSYSREKLFF
d_call: TRBD1; v_call: TRBV5-1; clone_size: NA; j_call: TRBJ1-5; cdr3_nt: TGCGCCAGCAGCTTGCTCGGGACAGACAATCAGCCCCAGCATTTT; cdr3_aa: CASSLLGTDNQPQHF
d_call: TRBD1; v_call: TRBV5-1; clone_size: NA; j_call: TRBJ1-6; cdr3_nt: TGCGCCAGCAGCTTGGAGCAGGGGGCGAAATCACCCCTCCACTTT; cdr3_aa: CASSLEQGAKSPLHF
d_call: TRBD2; v_call: TRBV6-5; clone_size: NA; j_call: TRBJ2-7; cdr3_nt: TGTGCCAGCAGTTGGACTAGCGGGGGCAACTACGAGCAGTACTTC; cdr3_aa: CASSWTSGGNYEQYF
d_call: TRBD2; v_call: TRBV7-9; clone_size: NA; j_call: TRBJ2-1; cdr3_nt: TGTGCCAGCAGCTTTAGCCTAGCGGGAAATGAGCAGTTCTTC; cdr3_aa: CASSFSLAGNEQFF
d_call: TRBD1; v_call: TRBV5-6; clone_size: NA; j_call: TRBJ1-2; cdr3_nt: TGTGCCAGCAGCAGAGTCACAGGGGGACGCAACTATGGCTACACCTTC; cdr3_aa: CASSRVTGGRNYGYTF
d_call: TRBD1; v_call: TRBV27; clone_size: NA; j_call: TRBJ2-2; cdr3_nt: TGTGCCAGCAGGAGGGGACAGGGGGTGGGGGAGCTGTTTTTT; cdr3_aa: CASRRGQGVGELFF
d_call: TRBD1; v_call: TRBV5-1; clone_size: few; j_call: TRBJ1-2; cdr3_nt: TGCGCCAGCAGCTCGGGACAGCCTAACTATGGCTACACCTTC; cdr3_aa: CASSSGQPNYGYTF
d_call: NA; v_call: TRBV12-5; clone_size: NA; j_call: TRBJ1-3; cdr3_nt: TGTGCTAGTGGCTCAGACTTCTCTGGAAACACCATATATTTT; cdr3_aa: CASGSDFSGNTIYF
d_call: NA; v_call: TRBV5-1; clone_size: few; j_call: TRBJ1-2; cdr3_nt: TGCGCCAGCCGACCTTTGGCCCGGGAGCAGGGCGGCTATTCCCCCGCCGGGGGCTACACCTTC; cdr3_aa: CASRPLAREQGGYSPAGGYTF
d_call: TRBD1; v_call: TRBV5-1; clone_size: NA; j_call: TRBJ1-1; cdr3_nt: TGCGCCAGCAGCACCAGGGACAGGCTCGCTGAAGCTTTCTTT; cdr3_aa: CASSTRDRLAEAFF
d_call: TRBD1; v_call: TRBV6-5; clone_size: NA; j_call: TRBJ2-7; cdr3_nt: TGTGCCAGCAGCCTACAGGGGGACGAGCAGTACTTC; cdr3_aa: CASSLQGDEQYF
d_call: NA; v_call: TRBV6-5; clone_size: NA; j_call: TRBJ1-6; cdr3_nt: TGTGCCAGCGCTCCGGCAGGGCATAATTCACCCCTCCACTTT; cdr3_aa: CASAPAGHNSPLHF
d_call: NA; v_call: TRBV30; clone_size: NA; j_call: TRBJ1-1; cdr3_nt: TGTGCCTGGACTCAGGGTAGCACTGAAGCTTTCTTT; cdr3_aa: CAWTQGSTEAFF
d_call: TRBD2; v_call: TRBV19; clone_size: NA; j_call: TRBJ2-5; cdr3_nt: TGTGCCAGTAGTATAGGAGTTAGCGGGGGGTACCAAGAGACCCAGTACTTC; cdr3_aa: CASSIGVSGGYQETQYF
d_call: NA; v_call: TRBV7-9; clone_size: NA; j_call: TRBJ2-1; cdr3_nt: TGTGCCAGCAGCCCGACAGTCTTCTCCTACAATGAGCAGTTCTTC; cdr3_aa: CASSPTVFSYNEQFF
d_call: NA; v_call: TRBV3-1/TRBV3-2; clone_size: NA; j_call: TRBJ2-7; cdr3_nt: TGTGCCAGCAGCCAGTCCGGGAGCTACGAGCAGTACTTC; cdr3_aa: CASSQSGSYEQYF
d_call: TRBD1; v_call: TRBV6-2/TRBV6-3; clone_size: NA; j_call: TRBJ1-5; cdr3_nt: TGTGCCAGCAGTTACGCAGGGGACAGGGGGCTGAATCAGCCCCAGCATTTT; cdr3_aa: CASSYAGDRGLNQPQHF
d_call: TRBD1; v_call: TRBV11-3; clone_size: NA; j_call: TRBJ2-1; cdr3_nt: TGTGCCAGCAGCAAATCGGGACAGGACAATGAGCAGTTCTTC; cdr3_aa: CASSKSGQDNEQFF
d_call: NA; v_call: TRBV11-2; clone_size: once; j_call: TRBJ2-1; cdr3_nt: TGTGCCAGCAGCTTAGCTCGCGTCGGTGAGCAGTTCTTC; cdr3_aa: CASSLARVGEQFF
d_call: NA; v_call: TRBV30; clone_size: NA; j_call: TRBJ2-7; cdr3_nt: TGTGCCTGGAGTGGGAGGGAATCCCACGAGCAGTACTTC; cdr3_aa: CAWSGRESHEQYF
d_call: NA; v_call: TRBV7-2; clone_size: once; j_call: TRBJ1-1; cdr3_nt: TGTGCCAGCAGCTTACTGCCCCTTATAGACACTGAAGCTTTCTTT; cdr3_aa: CASSLLPLIDTEAFF
d_call: TRBD1; v_call: TRBV13; clone_size: NA; j_call: TRBJ2-7; cdr3_nt: TGTGCCAGCAGCTCCAACAGGGGGGAGCAGTACTTC; cdr3_aa: CASSSNRGEQYF
d_call: TRBD1; v_call: TRBV7-2; clone_size: NA; j_call: TRBJ1-3; cdr3_nt: TGTGCCAGCAGCTTAGGTCCCCTCTCCAGGGGGCATTCTGGAAACACCATATATTTT; cdr3_aa: CASSLGPLSRGHSGNTIYF
d_call: NA; v_call: TRBV29-1; clone_size: once; j_call: TRBJ1-2; cdr3_nt: TGCAGCGTTGAAGATCGGGGAACTTCAGGACAGAACGTAGGCTACACCTTC; cdr3_aa: CSVEDRGTSGQNVGYTF
d_call: NA; v_call: TRBV6-5; clone_size: NA; j_call: TRBJ1-5; cdr3_nt: TGTGCCAGTTTATTCCGGGGTAGCAATCAGCCCCAGCATTTT; cdr3_aa: CASLFRGSNQPQHF
d_call: TRBD1; v_call: TRBV5-8; clone_size: NA; j_call: TRBJ1-5; cdr3_nt: TGTGCCAGCAGCTTGGCCGGGACAGGGGGTCGTCAGCCCCAGCATTTT; cdr3_aa: CASSLAGTGGRQPQHF
d_call: TRBD2; v_call: TRBV4-1; clone_size: NA; j_call: TRBJ2-3; cdr3_nt: TGCGCCAGCAGCCAATCCCTAGTAGCGGGGGTTGGGGCAGATACGCAGTATTTT; cdr3_aa: CASSQSLVAGVGADTQYF
d_call: TRBD1; v_call: TRBV4-3; clone_size: NA; j_call: TRBJ1-2; cdr3_nt: TGCGCCAGCAGCCACCCCGGGACAGGGGGAGGCTACACCTTC; cdr3_aa: CASSHPGTGGGYTF
d_call: NA; v_call: TRBV5-1; clone_size: NA; j_call: TRBJ1-3; cdr3_nt: TGCGCCAGCAGCCCCAATAGCCAGGGCTCTGGAAACACCATATATTTT; cdr3_aa: CASSPNSQGSGNTIYF